The source of this T cell receptor beta chain is a study of blood T cell repertoires in COVID-19. A remark on this clone: Other DNA sequences in the sample encode the same CDR3.

Cohort placement rested on clinical history that participants reported themselves. CDR3 length: 13 residues. Per the germline V gene, CDR1 is SEHNR and CDR2 is FQNEAQ (reference sequence). V lost 1 base and J lost 5, with 8 bases in between. Profiling relied on immunoSEQ multiplex PCR, and the TCRdb table lists in-frame clones only, not all of them. This table holds a few hundred thousand clones, 90% found once. This chain uses TRBV7-9 with TRBJ1-2, with D uncertain. The sequence was obtained from a woman younger than 30 with acute COVID-19. Sequencing was performed on PBMCs or T cells enriched from blood (not recorded which). DNA of the CDR3: TGTGCCAGCAGCTTAGGTGGCACGTATGGCTACACCTTC. Translating gives CASSLGGTYGYTF.